Presented here are 18 T cell receptor beta chains from one specimen sequenced in a study of human T cells and chemical hapten exposure. Documented time point: pre-sensitization, week 0. Treatment noted: therapeutic diphenylcyclopropenone sensitization with weekly scalp DPC. Each CDR3 protein is one row after TCRdb ran MiXCR on the RACE reads. This sample yields tens of thousands of distinct CDR3 sequences, of which approximately 11% are seen a single time; 4.5% to 5.5% belongs to the top ten. Material: whole blood, obtained in connection with sensitization to the hapten diphenylcyclopropenone (DPC). Receptors originate from a woman aged 50 to 65 with alopecia areata. Some clones in this sample may be carry-over from other donors' samples.

This clonotype was detected a few times. The chain carries TRBV28 and TRBJ2-5; tentative D call: TRBD1 (5 bases). Per germline, CDR1 MDHEN and CDR2 SYDVKM. Deletions cut 5 bases from V and 2 bases from J, with 6 bases between. The CDR3 has 12 amino acids. The chain's CDR3 is CASSQGQETQYF. CDR3 DNA: TGTGCCAGCAGTCAGGGTCAAGAGACCCAGTACTTC.

Many counts were recorded for this clonotype. This chain links TRBV7-2 with TRBJ1-2, with D unclear. CDR1 is SGHTA, CDR2 FQGNSA, per germline. Trimming removed 1 base at V and 5 bases at J, with 8 bases between. CDR3 length equals 13 residues. The CDR3 is CASSLVQGYGYTF. The CDR3 DNA is TGTGCCAGCAGCTTAGTTCAAGGGTATGGCTACACCTTC. The full variable domain, rest sourced from reference TRBV7-2 and TRBJ1-2, is GAGVSQSPSNKVTEKGKDVELRCDPISGHTALYWYRQSLGQGLEFLIYFQGNSAPDKSGLPSDRFSAERTGGSVSTLTIQRTQQEDSAVYLCASSLVQGYGYTFGSGTRLTVV.

This clonotype showed up many times. V usage is TRBV5-1 and J usage is TRBJ2-3; D is possibly TRBD1 (6 bases). CDR3 size: 15 residues. Germline V gene sequence: CDR1 SGHRS, CDR2 YFSETQ. V lost 4 bases to trimming and J lost 3 bases, with 15 bases between them. DNA of the CDR3: TGCGCCAGCAGCGCGACCGGGACAACAACAGATACGCAGTATTTT. This encodes CASSATGTTTDTQYF. The full variable domain, with the rest looked up from reference TRBV5-1 and TRBJ2-3, is KAGVTQTPRYLIKTRGQQVTLSCSPISGHRSVSWYQQTPGQGLQFLFEYFSETQRNKGNFPGRFSGRQFSNSRSEMNVSTLELGDSALYLCASSATGTTTDTQYFGPGTRLTVL.

This chain links TRBV28 with TRBJ2-2, with TRBD1 matching 7 bases. This CDR3 contains 13 residues. CDR1 MDHEN and CDR2 SYDVKM come from the germline V gene. V was clipped by 6 bases and J by 4 bases; unmatched bases: 2. CDR3 amino acids: CASRTGITGELFF. The CDR3, as DNA: TGTGCCAGCAGGACAGGGATCACCGGGGAGCTGTTTTTT.

This clonotype was seen at least ten times. The junction departs from germline at one end; a sequencing error may be responsible. The chain combines TRBV11-2 with TRBJ1-3; D is ambiguous. From germline, CDR1 is SGHAT and CDR2 FQNNGV. This CDR3 region has 12 residues. The CDR3 DNA reads as TGTGCCAGCAGCCACACCGGGTCCTTGGGGAGTTTT. Translated, it gives CASSHTGSLGSF.

At least ten counts were recorded for this clonotype. The chain carries TRBV3-1 and TRBJ2-7; 8 positions match TRBD1. The CDR3 extends over 16 amino acids. Germline V lookup: CDR1 LGHDT, CDR2 YNNKEL (reference sequence). V was clipped by 4 bases and J by 1 base; unmatched bases: 9. The CDR3 spells CASSPRTGPRSYEQYF. DNA of the CDR3: TGTGCCAGCAGCCCCCGGACAGGGCCGCGTTCCTACGAGCAGTACTTC.

This clonotype came up many times. The chain uses TRBV30 and TRBJ1-1, with TRBD1 as a possible D gene (6 bases). Germline loops: CDR1 GTSNPN, CDR2 SVGIG (reference sequence). The CDR3 consists of 15 residues. V lost 5 bases and J 7 bases, leaving 23 bases between the germline ends. CDR3 sequence (DNA): TGTGCCTGGGGAGGGCGGGGGCGCGAGAAAAGTGAAGCTTTCTTT. This encodes CAWGGRGREKSEAFF.

This clonotype was counted a few times. This chain uses TRBV7-2 with TRBJ2-7; the match to TRBD1 covers 7 bases. CDR1 and CDR2 (germline): SGHTA, FQGNSA. The CDR3 length is 13 residues. The J segment lost 5 bases and the V segment lost 4 bases, leaving 5 bases of the junction unmatched. CDR3 loop: CASSSQGSHEQYF. Here the CDR3 DNA reads TGTGCCAGCAGCTCACAGGGGTCCCACGAGCAGTACTTC.

This clonotype was counted only a few times. This chain uses TRBV2 with TRBJ1-5; D possibly corresponds to TRBD1 (6 bases). The V and J ends lost 5 bases and 4 bases respectively, with 12 bases between them. Germline lookup yields CDR1 SNHLY and CDR2 FYNNEI. This CDR3 is built from 14 residues. The CDR3 here is CASSTGTLNQPQHF. The DNA for the CDR3 is TGTGCCAGCAGTACCGGGACACTTAATCAGCCCCAGCATTTT.

This clonotype was counted a few times. The rearrangement links TRBV4-3 to TRBJ1-3; no clear D gene. Trimming cost V 1 base and J 0 bases, with 7 bases left between them. Per germline, CDR1 LGHNA and CDR2 YSLEER. There are 15 residues in the CDR3. The CDR3 DNA is TGCGCCAGCAGCCAAGGACAATTCTCTGGAAACACCATATATTTT. It specifies CASSQGQFSGNTIYF.

In its sample, this clonotype was seen a few times. The gene calls are TRBV9 and TRBJ2-5, with 11 positions matching TRBD2. This CDR3 is built from 14 residues. Germline-derived CDR1 and CDR2 are SGDLS and YYNGEE. V was pared by 3 bases and J by 8 bases, with 6 bases of the junction left unmatched. The CDR3 DNA reads as TGTGCCAGCAGCGCGACTAGCGGGAAGATAACCCAGTACTTC. Amino acids: CASSATSGKITQYF.

In its sample, this clonotype was seen many times. This chain links TRBV18 with TRBJ1-6, with TRBD1 as a possible D gene (5 bases). Deletions cut 1 base from V and 5 bases from J, with 9 bases between. CDR3 length: 15 residues. Germline lookup yields CDR1 KGHSH and CDR2 LQKENI. The CDR3, as DNA: TGTGCCAGCTCACCACTCAGAGGGGATAATTCACCCCTCCACTTT. Its translation is CASSPLRGDNSPLHF. The variable domain in full, completed from reference TRBV18 and TRBJ1-6, reads NAGVMQNPRHLVRRRGQEARLRCSPMKGHSHVYWYRQLPEEGLKFMVYLQKENIIDESGMPKERFSAEFPKEGPSILRIQQVVRGDSAAYFCASSPLRGDNSPLHFGNGTRLTVT.

This clonotype was observed a few times. The chain combines TRBV5-1 with TRBJ2-1; 9 bases agree with TRBD2. Trimming cost V 2 bases and J 3 bases; bases outside gene matches: 6. CDR1 is SGHRS, CDR2 YFSETQ, per germline. The CDR3 loop spans 16 amino acids. The CDR3 region has the DNA TGCGCCAGCAGCTTAAGAGCGGGAGGACTCTACAATGAGCAGTTCTTC. This sequence encodes CASSLRAGGLYNEQFF.

To note about this clonotype: A read error may explain this, as a much larger clone is one base away. CDR3 loop: CASSGTGSIFEELFF. The CDR3 DNA follows: TGTGCCAGTAGCGGGACAGGGAGCATCTTCGAGGAGCTGTTTTTT. This chain links TRBV19 with TRBJ2-2, with 9 bases that match TRBD1. This CDR3 is built from 15 residues. The J segment lost 10 bases and the V segment lost 6 bases, leaving 12 bases of the junction unmatched. Germline CDR1 and CDR2: LNHDA and SQIVND (reference sequence).

The chain joins TRBV28 to TRBJ2-6; D could derive from TRBD1 or TRBD2 (5 bases each). Trimming removed 3 bases from V and 2 bases from J, with 8 bases in between. Germline V gene sequence: CDR1 MDHEN, CDR2 SYDVKM. The CDR3 is 15 residues long. The CDR3 DNA follows: TGTGCCAGCAGTTTTGGGGGAACTGGGGCCAACGTCCTGACTTTC. Translation gives CASSFGGTGANVLTF. Together with reference TRBV28 and TRBJ2-6, the CDR3 gives the full variable domain: DVKVTQSSRYLVKRTGEKVFLECVQDMDHENMFWYRQDPGLGLRLIYFSYDVKMKEKGDIPEGYSVSREKKERFSLILESASTNQTSMYLCASSFGGTGANVLTFGAGSRLTVL.

This clonotype was picked up a small number of times. The rearrangement uses TRBV12-3 or TRBV12-4 and TRBJ2-3; no reliable D call. The CDR3 contains 15 residues. The ends were cut back, 5 bases at V and 0 bases at J, with 12 bases in the middle. The chain's CDR3 is CASSPRSWSTDTQYF. CDR3 in DNA: TGTGCCAGCAGTCCCAGGTCGTGGAGCACAGATACGCAGTATTTT.

This clonotype has a count of ten or more. J is TRBJ1-4 and V is TRBV27; D not certain. CDR1 and CDR2 (germline): MNHEY, SMNVEV (reference sequence). The CDR3 is 15 residues long. Trimming pared 5 bases from V and 6 bases from J, leaving 16 bases between. The CDR3 loop is CASSEGGPSDEKLFF. CDR3 nucleotides: TGTGCCAGCAGTGAGGGAGGTCCGAGTGATGAAAAACTGTTTTTT.

This clonotype was counted a few times. This chain connects TRBV10-1 to TRBJ1-4; D is possibly TRBD1 (6 bases). The CDR3 totals 14 residues. V shed 8 bases and J shed 10 bases, with 20 bases lying between them. Germline-derived CDR1 and CDR2 are WNHNN and SYGVQD (reference sequence). The CDR3, as DNA: TGCGCCAGCCGCCCGCGGAACAGGGTTGGAAAACTGTTTTTT. Protein product: CASRPRNRVGKLFF.